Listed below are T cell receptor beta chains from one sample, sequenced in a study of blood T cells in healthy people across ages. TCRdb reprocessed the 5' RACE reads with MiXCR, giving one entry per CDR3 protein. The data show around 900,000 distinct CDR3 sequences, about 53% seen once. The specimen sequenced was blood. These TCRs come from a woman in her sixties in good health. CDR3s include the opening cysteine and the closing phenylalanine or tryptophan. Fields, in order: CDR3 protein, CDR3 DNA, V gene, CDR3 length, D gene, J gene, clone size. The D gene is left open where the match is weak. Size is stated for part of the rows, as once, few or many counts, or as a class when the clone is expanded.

CDR3aa: CSARDMAFNEKLFF; CDR3nt: TGCAGTGCTAGAGATATGGCCTTCAATGAAAAACTGTTTTTT; v_gene: TRBV20-1; len: 14; d_gene: NA; j_gene: TRBJ1-4; abundance: NA
CDR3aa: CASSQTWQPSYEQYF; CDR3nt: TGCGCCAGCAGCCAAACTTGGCAGCCCTCCTACGAGCAGTACTTC; v_gene: TRBV4-3; len: 15; d_gene: NA; j_gene: TRBJ2-7; abundance: few
CDR3aa: CSASVSGRNYEQYF; CDR3nt: TGCAGTGCTAGTGTTAGCGGGAGGAACTACGAGCAGTACTTC; v_gene: TRBV20-1; len: 14; d_gene: TRBD2; j_gene: TRBJ2-7; abundance: few
CDR3aa: CASSSTGSFPVSTDTQYF; CDR3nt: TGTGCCAGTAGTTCGACAGGATCCTTCCCGGTTAGCACAGATACGCAGTATTTT; v_gene: TRBV19; len: 18; d_gene: NA; j_gene: TRBJ2-3; abundance: once
CDR3aa: CSVGRTSGSYEQYF; CDR3nt: TGCAGCGTCGGGAGGACTAGCGGGAGCTACGAGCAGTACTTC; v_gene: TRBV29-1; len: 14; d_gene: TRBD2; j_gene: TRBJ2-7; abundance: NA
CDR3aa: CASSGTAWGVPLHF; CDR3nt: TGTGCCAGCAGCGGGACAGCCTGGGGGGTACCCCTCCACTTT; v_gene: TRBV6-4; len: 14; d_gene: TRBD1; j_gene: TRBJ1-6; abundance: NA
CDR3aa: CATSRDLGGQFYGYTF; CDR3nt: TGTGCCACCAGCAGAGATCTGGGAGGACAGTTCTATGGCTACACCTTC; v_gene: TRBV15; len: 16; d_gene: NA; j_gene: TRBJ1-2; abundance: NA
CDR3aa: CSARDPTSGRTYEQYF; CDR3nt: TGCAGTGCTAGAGATCCTACTAGCGGGAGGACGTACGAGCAGTACTTC; v_gene: TRBV20-1; len: 16; d_gene: TRBD2; j_gene: TRBJ2-7; abundance: NA
CDR3aa: CASSPGPWTEAFF; CDR3nt: TGTGCCAGCAGTCCGGGTCCATGGACTGAAGCTTTCTTT; v_gene: TRBV12-3/TRBV12-4; len: 13; d_gene: NA; j_gene: TRBJ1-1; abundance: NA
CDR3aa: CASSLSGLAGAHSYNEQYF; CDR3nt: TGTGCCAGCAGCTTATCCGGGCTAGCGGGAGCCCACTCCTACAATGAGCAGTACTTC; v_gene: TRBV11-2; len: 19; d_gene: TRBD2; j_gene: TRBJ2-7; abundance: NA
CDR3aa: CASSASVSNTGELFF; CDR3nt: TGTGCCAGCAGCGCCTCCGTCAGCAACACCGGGGAGCTGTTTTTT; v_gene: TRBV7-7; len: 15; d_gene: NA; j_gene: TRBJ2-2; abundance: NA
CDR3aa: CASSSPGLAGEKQFF; CDR3nt: TGTGCCAGTAGTTCCCCGGGACTAGCGGGAGAAAAGCAGTTCTTC; v_gene: TRBV28; len: 15; d_gene: TRBD2; j_gene: TRBJ2-1; abundance: NA
CDR3aa: CASSSDPGEFYEQYF; CDR3nt: TGTGCCAGCAGCTCGGATCCCGGGGAATTCTACGAGCAGTACTTC; v_gene: TRBV7-2; len: 15; d_gene: NA; j_gene: TRBJ2-7; abundance: NA
CDR3aa: CASSVPDRGIGYTF; CDR3nt: TGCGCTAGCAGCGTCCCAGACAGGGGAATTGGCTACACCTTC; v_gene: TRBV4-1; len: 14; d_gene: TRBD1; j_gene: TRBJ1-2; abundance: NA
CDR3aa: CAISESLDKTQYF; CDR3nt: NA; v_gene: TRBV10-3; len: 13; d_gene: NA; j_gene: TRBJ2-5; abundance: NA
CDR3aa: CASSLGPGANEQFF; CDR3nt: TGTGCCAGCAGCTTAGGGCCGGGTGCGAATGAGCAGTTCTTC; v_gene: TRBV7-2; len: 14; d_gene: NA; j_gene: TRBJ2-1; abundance: few
CDR3aa: CASSLAVGPYNEQFF; CDR3nt: TGTGCCAGCAGCTTAGCAGTTGGTCCCTACAATGAGCAGTTCTTC; v_gene: TRBV7-2; len: 15; d_gene: NA; j_gene: TRBJ2-1; abundance: NA
CDR3aa: CASSPNTGNTEAFF; CDR3nt: TGTGCCAGCAGCCCTAATACGGGGAACACTGAAGCTTTCTTT; v_gene: TRBV7-8; len: 14; d_gene: NA; j_gene: TRBJ1-1; abundance: NA
CDR3aa: CASSAISTDTQYF; CDR3nt: TGTGCCAGCAGCGCGATAAGCACAGATACGCAGTATTTT; v_gene: TRBV3-1; len: 13; d_gene: NA; j_gene: TRBJ2-3; abundance: NA
CDR3aa: CSVEEGAVKYF; CDR3nt: TGCAGCGTTGAAGAGGGGGCCGTTAAGTACTTC; v_gene: TRBV29-1; len: 11; d_gene: NA; j_gene: TRBJ2-5; abundance: few